A single sample gave rise to the 5 T cell receptor beta chains below, sequenced in a study of T cells after yellow fever vaccination. TCRdb reprocessed the 5' RACE reads via MiXCR and lists one record per CDR3 protein. The table has roughly 50,000 distinct CDR3 sequences, approximately 7% seen once. The sample consisted of CD8+ T cells sorted from PBMCs, taken more than 14 days after the first yellow fever vaccination. These receptors all come from a man aged 18 to 35 who received the YFV17D yellow fever vaccine.

This clonotype appeared many times. The chain joins TRBV12-3 or TRBV12-4 to TRBJ2-3; TRBD2 matches 8 bases. Germline trimming cut 6 bases from V and 0 bases from J; bases unmatched to any gene: 5. The CDR3 has 15 amino acids. The CDR3, as DNA: TGTGCCAGCAGCCCAAGCGGGGGTAGCACAGATACGCAGTATTTT. This translates into CASSPSGGSTDTQYF.

The table lists this clonotype with many counts. This chain connects TRBV5-1 to TRBJ2-5; no clear D gene. From germline, CDR1 is SGHRS and CDR2 YFSETQ. Trimming shortened V by 3 bases and J by 1 base, and 13 bases separated the two germline ends. This CDR3 region has 15 residues. The CDR3 is CASSWTPGPQETQYF. Here the CDR3 DNA reads TGCGCCAGCAGCTGGACCCCAGGACCCCAAGAGACCCAGTACTTC.

This clonotype has at least ten counts. CDR3 amino acids: CASSLVVTEAFF. The CDR3 region has the DNA TGTGCCAGCAGCTTAGTAGTTACTGAAGCTTTCTTT. The V call is TRBV7-9, the J call TRBJ1-1; D is undetermined. The CDR3 sequence is 12 residues long. The V and J ends lost 1 base and 5 bases respectively, with 5 bases between them. The germline V gene has CDR1 SEHNR and CDR2 FQNEAQ (reference sequence).

This clonotype is medium-sized (0.01 to 0.1%) within its sample. The rearrangement links TRBV6-5 to TRBJ1-2; D is uncertain. V was shortened by 6 bases and J by 2 bases, with 10 bases between the two germline ends. Germline CDR1 reads MNHEY; CDR2 reads SVGAGI. The CDR3 totals 13 residues. CDR3 nucleotide sequence: TGTGCCAGCAGCTTCTCAGGAAACTATGGCTACACCTTC. Translation gives CASSFSGNYGYTF.

This clonotype was detected ten times or more. This chain uses TRBV13 with TRBJ1-2, with 8 bases that match TRBD1. This CDR3 spans 13 amino acids. With 2 bases clipped from V and 4 bases from J, the junction kept 0 bases outside the gene matches. The germline V gene has CDR1 PRHDT and CDR2 FYEKMQ (reference sequence). The CDR3 is CASSLTGGYGYTF. Written as DNA, the CDR3 is TGTGCCAGCAGCTTAACAGGGGGCTATGGCTACACCTTC.